These T cell receptor beta chains were read from a single sample in a study of blood T cell repertoires in COVID-19. TCRdb's copy holds only in-frame clones and misses some; the assay was immunoSEQ multiplex PCR. The table lists over 130,000 clones, about four fifths of them singletons. Sequencing was carried out using PBMCs or T cells enriched from blood (not recorded which). These receptors all stem from a woman under 30 who had been exposed to COVID-19. Each CDR3 is given with its conserved first and last residue. Fields, in order: D gene, V gene, clone size, J gene, CDR3 DNA, CDR3 protein. D genes are given only for firm matches. Not all rows give a size; the values are once, few, many and, for expanded clones, a class.

NA,TRBV19,once,TRBJ1-1,TGTGCCAGTAGTATCGGGTTAAGGGGGGGATTGAACACTGAAGCTTTCTTT,CASSIGLRGGLNTEAFF
TRBD2,TRBV19,once,TRBJ2-7,TGTGCCAGTAGAGAGGAAGCTAGCGGTTCCTACGAGCAGTACTTC,CASREEASGSYEQYF
TRBD1,TRBV19,NA,TRBJ1-2,TGTGCCAGTAGTATTATCGGGACAGGGATTCGATTTGGCTACACCTTC,CASSIIGTGIRFGYTF
TRBD1,TRBV27,NA,TRBJ1-2,TGTGCCAGCAGTCCGGGACAGGGCCTAGCTGGCTACACCTTC,CASSPGQGLAGYTF
NA,TRBV6-4,NA,TRBJ2-3,TGTGCCAGCAGTGCGGGATTCACAGATACGCAGTATTTT,CASSAGFTDTQYF
TRBD1,TRBV3-1/TRBV3-2,NA,TRBJ1-2,TGTGCCAGCAGTCAAGGGGGACAGGGGGCGCAGGGCTACACCTTC,CASSQGGQGAQGYTF
TRBD1,TRBV5-1,few,TRBJ2-3,TGCGCCAGCAGCTTGGTGACAGGGGTCACAGATACGCAGTATTTT,CASSLVTGVTDTQYF
TRBD2,TRBV6-5,NA,TRBJ2-1,TGTGCCAGCAGTTTCGCTAGCGGGAGTGGCAATGAGCAGTTCTTC,CASSFASGSGNEQFF
TRBD2,TRBV4-2,NA,TRBJ2-1,TGTGCCAGCAGCCTCAGGGAGCGGACTAGCGGGAGGGAGAGCTCCTACAATGAGCAGTTCTTC,CASSLRERTSGRESSYNEQFF
NA,TRBV20-1,few,TRBJ2-2,TGCAGTGCTAGAGATCAGACTAGGCTGTTTTTT,CSARDQTRLFF
TRBD2,TRBV4-1,NA,TRBJ2-1,TGCGCCAGCAGCCAAACGACTAGCGGGTTCACCTACAATGAGCAGTTCTTC,CASSQTTSGFTYNEQFF
TRBD2,TRBV10-2,NA,TRBJ2-1,TGCGCCAGCAGTGAAGTTGCTGGGACTAGCGGGAGGGGCAATGAGCAGTTCTTC,CASSEVAGTSGRGNEQFF
TRBD1,TRBV27,NA,TRBJ2-1,TGTGCCAGCAGTTTACGGCCGACAGGGACGTACAATGAGCAGTTCTTC,CASSLRPTGTYNEQFF
TRBD2,TRBV27,NA,TRBJ2-5,TGTGCCAGCAGTTTAGATCCTAGCGGGAGATGGGAGACCCAGTACTTC,CASSLDPSGRWETQYF
TRBD1,TRBV24-1,NA,TRBJ1-3,TGTGCCACCAGTGATTTGGCTGACAGGGACGCTGGAAACACCATATATTTT,CATSDLADRDAGNTIYF
TRBD2,TRBV24-1,NA,TRBJ2-3,TGTGCCACCAGTGACATAGCGGGAGGCGGGACAGATACGCAGTATTTT,CATSDIAGGGTDTQYF
TRBD1,TRBV7-3,NA,TRBJ2-7,TGTGCCAGCAGCACGACAGGGGGGGTCGGCGAGCAGTACTTC,CASSTTGGVGEQYF
TRBD2,TRBV27,NA,TRBJ2-1,TGTGCCAGCAGTGATGGACTAGCGGGAGTGTCTGAGCAGTTCTTC,CASSDGLAGVSEQFF
NA,TRBV11-2,NA,TRBJ2-4,TGTGCCAGCAGCGAGGAGCGAGTGGCCAAAAACATTCAGTACTTC,CASSEERVAKNIQYF
NA,TRBV2,NA,TRBJ2-1,TGTGCCAGCAGTTCCAACAGGGACGATGAGCAGTTCTTC,CASSSNRDDEQFF
NA,TRBV7-6,NA,TRBJ1-5,TGTGCCAGCAGCTTAGTGAACAGGGACAATCAGCCCCAGCATTTT,CASSLVNRDNQPQHF
NA,TRBV5-3,NA,TRBJ1-1,TGTGCCAGAAGCTTGGGGACAGATTTACGGGGCACTGAAGCTTTCTTT,CARSLGTDLRGTEAFF
NA,TRBV19,NA,TRBJ1-2,TGTGCCAGTAGTATCGGGGGGTTCTATGGCTACACCTTC,CASSIGGFYGYTF